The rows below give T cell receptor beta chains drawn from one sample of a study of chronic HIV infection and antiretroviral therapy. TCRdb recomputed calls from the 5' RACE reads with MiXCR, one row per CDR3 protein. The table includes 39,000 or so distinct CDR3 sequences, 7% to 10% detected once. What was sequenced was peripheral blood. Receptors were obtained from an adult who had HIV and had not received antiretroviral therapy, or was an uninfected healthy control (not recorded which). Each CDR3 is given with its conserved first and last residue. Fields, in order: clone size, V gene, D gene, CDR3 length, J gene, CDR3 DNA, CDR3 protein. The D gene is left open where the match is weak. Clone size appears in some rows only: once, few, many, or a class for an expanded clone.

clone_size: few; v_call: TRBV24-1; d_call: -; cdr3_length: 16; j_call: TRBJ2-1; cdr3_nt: TGTGCCACCAGTGATAGTTGGGGAGGAGCGGATTTTCAGCAGTTCTTC; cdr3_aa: CATSDSWGGADFQQFF
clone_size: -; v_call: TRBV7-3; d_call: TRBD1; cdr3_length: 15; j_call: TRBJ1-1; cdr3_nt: TGTGCCAGCAGCTTGACAGGGGCAGAGAACACTGAAGCTTTCTTT; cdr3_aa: CASSLTGAENTEAFF
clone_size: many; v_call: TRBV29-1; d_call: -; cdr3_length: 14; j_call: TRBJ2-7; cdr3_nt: TGCAGCGTTGAAGATCATTCCGGATCCTACGAGCAGTACTTC; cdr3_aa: CSVEDHSGSYEQYF
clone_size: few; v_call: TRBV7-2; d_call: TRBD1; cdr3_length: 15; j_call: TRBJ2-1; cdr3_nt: TGTGCCAGCAGCTTAGATTGGGACAGTTACAATGAGCAGTTCTTC; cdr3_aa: CASSLDWDSYNEQFF
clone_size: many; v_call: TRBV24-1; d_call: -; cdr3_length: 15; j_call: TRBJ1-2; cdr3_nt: TGTGCCACCAGTGACCACGGCGCCGGGAGGAATGGCTACACCTTC; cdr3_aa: CATSDHGAGRNGYTF
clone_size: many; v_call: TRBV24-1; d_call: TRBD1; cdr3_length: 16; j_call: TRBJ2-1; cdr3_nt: TGTGCCACCAGTGACTCCAGACAGGGGGCTAGTGATGAGCAGTTCTTC; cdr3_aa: CATSDSRQGASDEQFF
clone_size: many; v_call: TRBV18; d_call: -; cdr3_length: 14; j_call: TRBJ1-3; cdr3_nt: TGTGCCAGCTCACCGCGGGAGACTGGAAACACCATATATTTT; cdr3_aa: CASSPRETGNTIYF
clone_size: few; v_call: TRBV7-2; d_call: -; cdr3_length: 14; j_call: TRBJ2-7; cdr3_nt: TGTGCCAGCAGCCACGAAGGGGGTCGCTACGAGCAGTACTTC; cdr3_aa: CASSHEGGRYEQYF
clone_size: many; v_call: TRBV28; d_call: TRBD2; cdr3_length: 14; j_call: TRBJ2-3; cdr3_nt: TGTGCCAGCAGGCAGCGGGGAGGCACAGATACGCAGTATTTT; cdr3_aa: CASRQRGGTDTQYF
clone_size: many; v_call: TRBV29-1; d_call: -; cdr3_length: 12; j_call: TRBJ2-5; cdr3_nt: TGCAGCGTTGTTGATTCACAAGAGACCCAGTACTTC; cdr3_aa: CSVVDSQETQYF
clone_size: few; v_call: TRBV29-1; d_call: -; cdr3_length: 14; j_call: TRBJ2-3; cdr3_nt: TGCAGCTCAGACTTGGGCAGGGGATCAGATACGCAGTATTTT; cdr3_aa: CSSDLGRGSDTQYF
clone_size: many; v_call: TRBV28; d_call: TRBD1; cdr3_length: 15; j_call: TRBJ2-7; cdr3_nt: TGTGCCAGCAGTTTCCCCCAGGGGGCCCTTTACGAGCAGTACTTC; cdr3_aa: CASSFPQGALYEQYF
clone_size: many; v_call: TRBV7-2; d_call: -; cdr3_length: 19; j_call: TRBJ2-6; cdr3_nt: TGTGCCAGCAGCTCCTCGTCGGGGAACCTATACTCTGGGGCCAACGTCCTGACTTTC; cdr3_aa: CASSSSSGNLYSGANVLTF
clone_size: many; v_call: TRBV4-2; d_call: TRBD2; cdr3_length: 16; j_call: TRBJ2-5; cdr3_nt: TGTGCCAGCAGCCATGGACTAGCGGGAGGGTCGGAGACCCAGTACTTC; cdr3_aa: CASSHGLAGGSETQYF
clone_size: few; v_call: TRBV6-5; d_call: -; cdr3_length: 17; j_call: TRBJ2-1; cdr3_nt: TGTGCCAGCAGTTACTGGGCTGTTCCGGGGACCCACAATGAGCAGTTCTTC; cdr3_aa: CASSYWAVPGTHNEQFF
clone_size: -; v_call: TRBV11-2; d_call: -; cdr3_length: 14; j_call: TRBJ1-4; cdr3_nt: TGTGCCAGCAGCCCCAGGCAGGGGACTGAAAAACTGTTTTTT; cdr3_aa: CASSPRQGTEKLFF
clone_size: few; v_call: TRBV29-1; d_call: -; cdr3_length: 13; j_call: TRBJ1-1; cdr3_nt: TGCAGCGGCCGGGACAAGACTTACTCTAAAACTTTCTTT; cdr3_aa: CSGRDKTYSKTFF